This T cell receptor beta chain was found in a study of T cells in Graves' hyperthyroidism and ophthalmopathy. Whole-study results and caveats: Expanded thyroid clonotypes (above 0.001) were mostly also found in blood.

In its sample, this clonotype was seen many times. Its antigen is as yet unknown. Amplification targeted TCR beta CDR3 regions from RNA transcripts. The HTBI primer set was used in a first-round RT-PCR of the TCR CDR3. TCRdb called the multiplex PCR reads again in MiXCR, with one record for every CDR3 protein. The table records hundreds of thousands of distinct CDR3 sequences, roughly 18% of them present only once. The clonotype comes from a woman aged 18-35 years with Graves' ophthalmopathy. Sequencing input: blood.

The CDR3 is CASSPRQGQYTEAFF. The CDR3 DNA reads as TGTGCCAGCAGCCCGCGACAGGGCCAGTACACTGAAGCTTTCTTT. This chain connects TRBV7-2 to TRBJ1-1; 7 positions agree with TRBD1. The J segment lost 3 bases and the V segment lost 5 bases, leaving 9 bases of the junction unmatched. CDR3 length: 15 residues. CDR1 and CDR2 from the germline V gene are SGHTA and FQGNSA. Based on the CDR3 plus reference TRBV7-2 and TRBJ1-1, the full variable domain is GAGVSQSPSNKVTEKGKDVELRCDPISGHTALYWYRQSLGQGLEFLIYFQGNSAPDKSGLPSDRFSAERTGGSVSTLTIQRTQQEDSAVYLCASSPRQGQYTEAFFGQGTRLTVV.